This entry lists 3 T cell receptor beta chains sequenced from one sample in a study of blood T cell repertoires in COVID-19. Sequenced by immunoSEQ multiplex PCR; TCRdb stores in-frame clones only, minus some. The sample has about 180,000 clones, approximately 80% seen once. Specimen: peripheral blood. The receptors here all came from a woman in her forties with COVID-19, enrolled during active disease.

J is TRBJ2-7 and V is TRBV27; TRBD2 matches 9 bases. The J segment lost 7 bases and the V segment lost 9 bases, leaving 25 bases of the junction unmatched. CDR3 length equals 18 residues. CDR1 is MNHEY and CDR2 is SMNVEV in the germline V gene (reference sequence). The CDR3 loop is CARPGPRTSVYLTWEQYF. As DNA, the CDR3 is TGTGCCAGGCCCGGTCCAAGGACTAGCGTTTATTTGACTTGGGAGCAGTACTTC.

The V gene is TRBV5-1, the J gene TRBJ2-2; D uncertain. The CDR3 runs 14 residues. The V end was cut by 0 bases, the J end by 4 bases, with 7 bases between. Per germline, CDR1 SGHRS and CDR2 YFSETQ. CDR3 region: CASSLAPVTGELFF. Written as DNA, the CDR3 is TGCGCCAGCAGCTTGGCCCCGGTCACCGGGGAGCTGTTTTTT. The entire variable domain, with the rest obtained from reference TRBV5-1 and TRBJ2-2, is as follows: KAGVTQTPRYLIKTRGQQVTLSCSPISGHRSVSWYQQTPGQGLQFLFEYFSETQRNKGNFPGRFSGRQFSNSRSEMNVSTLELGDSALYLCASSLAPVTGELFFGEGSRLTVL.

The chain joins TRBV28 to TRBJ2-7; D is uncertain. V dropped 2 bases and J dropped 5 bases, with 4 bases sitting between them. The CDR3 extends over 11 amino acids. Germline V gene lookup returns CDR1 MDHEN and CDR2 SYDVKM. Here the CDR3 DNA reads TGTGCCAGCAGTTTACAGGACGAGCAGTACTTC. Protein: CASSLQDEQYF.